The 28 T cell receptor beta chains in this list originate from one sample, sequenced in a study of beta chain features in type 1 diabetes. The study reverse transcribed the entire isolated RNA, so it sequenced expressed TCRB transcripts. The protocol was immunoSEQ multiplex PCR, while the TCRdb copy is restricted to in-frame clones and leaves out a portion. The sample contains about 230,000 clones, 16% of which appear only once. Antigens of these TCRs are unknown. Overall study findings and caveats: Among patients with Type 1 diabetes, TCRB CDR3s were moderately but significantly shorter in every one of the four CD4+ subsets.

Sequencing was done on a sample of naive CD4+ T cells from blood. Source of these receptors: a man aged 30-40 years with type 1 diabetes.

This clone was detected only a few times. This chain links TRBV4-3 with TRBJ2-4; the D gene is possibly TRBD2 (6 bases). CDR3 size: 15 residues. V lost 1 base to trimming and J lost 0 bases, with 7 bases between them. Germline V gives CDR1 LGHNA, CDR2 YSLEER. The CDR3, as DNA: TGCGCCAGCAGCCAAGCGGGACTAGCCAAAAACATTCAGTACTTC. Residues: CASSQAGLAKNIQYF.

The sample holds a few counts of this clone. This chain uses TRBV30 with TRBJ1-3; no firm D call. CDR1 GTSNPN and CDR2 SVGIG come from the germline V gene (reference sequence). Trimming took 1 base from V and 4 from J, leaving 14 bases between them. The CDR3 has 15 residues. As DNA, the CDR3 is TGTGCCTGGAGTGAACGAGAGAGGGCCGGAAACACCATATATTTT. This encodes CAWSERERAGNTIYF.

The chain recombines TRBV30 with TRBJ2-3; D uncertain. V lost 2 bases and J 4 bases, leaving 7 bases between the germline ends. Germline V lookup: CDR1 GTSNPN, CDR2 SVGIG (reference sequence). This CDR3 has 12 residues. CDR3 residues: CAWSPSSDTQYF. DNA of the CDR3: TGTGCCTGGAGTCCCTCGTCAGATACGCAGTATTTT.

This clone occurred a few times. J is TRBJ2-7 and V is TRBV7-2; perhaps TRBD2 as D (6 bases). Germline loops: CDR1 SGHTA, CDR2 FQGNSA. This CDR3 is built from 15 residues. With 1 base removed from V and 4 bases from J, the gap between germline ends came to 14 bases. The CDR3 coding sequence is TGTGCCAGCAGCTTAGGGGGACTTTCAACATACGAGCAGTACTTC. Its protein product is CASSLGGLSTYEQYF.

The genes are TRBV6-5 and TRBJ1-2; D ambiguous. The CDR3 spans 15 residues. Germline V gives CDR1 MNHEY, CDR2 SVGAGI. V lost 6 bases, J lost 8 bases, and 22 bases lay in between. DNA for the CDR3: TGTGCCAGCAGCTCGGGAGGGCTATCTTCGGGGGGCTACACCTTC. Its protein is CASSSGGLSSGGYTF.

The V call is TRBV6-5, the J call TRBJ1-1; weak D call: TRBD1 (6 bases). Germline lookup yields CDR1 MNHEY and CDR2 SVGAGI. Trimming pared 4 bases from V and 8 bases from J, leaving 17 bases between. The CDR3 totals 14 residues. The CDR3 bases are TGTGCCAGCAGTTTGACAGGCGGCCCTAAGGAAGCTTTCTTT. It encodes CASSLTGGPKEAFF.

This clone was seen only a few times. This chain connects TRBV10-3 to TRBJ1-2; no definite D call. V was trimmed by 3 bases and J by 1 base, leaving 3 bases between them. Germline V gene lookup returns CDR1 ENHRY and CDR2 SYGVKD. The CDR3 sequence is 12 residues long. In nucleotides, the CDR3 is TGTGCCATCAGTGACATTAACTATGGCTACACCTTC. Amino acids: CAISDINYGYTF.

The CDR3 region is CASSPKLAGGLGTQYF. CDR3 nucleotide sequence: TGTGCCAGCAGCCCGAAACTAGCGGGAGGCCTTGGGACCCAGTACTTC. This sequence joins TRBV7-9 and TRBJ2-5, with TRBD2 matching 12 bases. Trimming at V came to 5 bases and at J to 7 bases, leaving 11 bases not matched to a gene. Germline V lookup: CDR1 SEHNR, CDR2 FQNEAQ (reference sequence). The CDR3 spans 16 residues. The variable domain in full, completed from reference TRBV7-9 and TRBJ2-5, reads DTGVSQNPRHKITKRGQNVTFRCDPISEHNRLYWYRQTLGQGPEFLTYFQNEAQLEKSRLLSDRFSAERPKGSFSTLEIQRTEQGDSAMYLCASSPKLAGGLGTQYFGPGTRLLVL.

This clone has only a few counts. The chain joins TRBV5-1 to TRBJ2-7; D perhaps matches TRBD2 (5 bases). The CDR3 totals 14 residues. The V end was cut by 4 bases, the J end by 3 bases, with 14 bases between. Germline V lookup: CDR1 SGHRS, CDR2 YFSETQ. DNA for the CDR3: TGCGCCAGCAGCCAATCACGGGGTCTCTACGAGCAGTACTTC. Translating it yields CASSQSRGLYEQYF.

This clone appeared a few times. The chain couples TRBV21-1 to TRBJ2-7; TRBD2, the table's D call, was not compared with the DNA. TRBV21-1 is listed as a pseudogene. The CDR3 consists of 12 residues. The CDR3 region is CASSFHGYEQYF. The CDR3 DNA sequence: TGTGCCAGCAGCTTCCACGGCTACGAGCAGTACTTC.

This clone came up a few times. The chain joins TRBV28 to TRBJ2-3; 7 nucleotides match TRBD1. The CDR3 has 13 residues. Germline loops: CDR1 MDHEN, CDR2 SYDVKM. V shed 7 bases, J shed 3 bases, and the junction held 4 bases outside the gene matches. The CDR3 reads CASTTGQTDTQYF. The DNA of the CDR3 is TGTGCCAGCACGACAGGGCAGACAGATACGCAGTATTTT.

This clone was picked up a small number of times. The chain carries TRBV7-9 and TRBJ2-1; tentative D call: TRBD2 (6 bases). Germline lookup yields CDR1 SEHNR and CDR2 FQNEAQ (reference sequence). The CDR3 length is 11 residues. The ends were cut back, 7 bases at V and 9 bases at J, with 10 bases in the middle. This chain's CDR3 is CASNGLPEQFF. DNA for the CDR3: TGTGCCAGCAACGGACTACCTGAGCAGTTCTTC.

The CDR3 coding sequence is TGCAGTGCTATGGGGCGGGGTACGCAGTATTTT. Its translation is CSAMGRGTQYF. The chain links TRBV20-1 to TRBJ2-3, with a weak D call TRBD2 (6 bases). Germline loops: CDR1 DFQATT, CDR2 SNEGSKA (reference sequence). The CDR3 runs 11 residues. V was trimmed by 4 bases and J by 8 bases, leaving 10 bases between them.

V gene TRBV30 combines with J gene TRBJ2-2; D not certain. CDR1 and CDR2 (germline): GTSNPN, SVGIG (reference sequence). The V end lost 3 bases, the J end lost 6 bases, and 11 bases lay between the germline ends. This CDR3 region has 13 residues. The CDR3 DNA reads TGTGCCTGGAGGGATAGCCTAGCCGGGGAGCTGTTTTTT. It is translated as CAWRDSLAGELFF.

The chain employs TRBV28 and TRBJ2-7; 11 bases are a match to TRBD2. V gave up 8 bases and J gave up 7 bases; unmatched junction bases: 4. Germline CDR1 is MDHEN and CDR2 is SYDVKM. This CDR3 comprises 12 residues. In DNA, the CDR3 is TGTGCCAGCCGCTTAGCGGGAGGGGAGCAGTACTTC. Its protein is CASRLAGGEQYF.

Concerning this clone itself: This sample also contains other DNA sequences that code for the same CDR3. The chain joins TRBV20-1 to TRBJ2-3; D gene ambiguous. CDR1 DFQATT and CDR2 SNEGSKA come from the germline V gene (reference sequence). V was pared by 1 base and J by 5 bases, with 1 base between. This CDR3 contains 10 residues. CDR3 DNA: TGCAGTGCTAGAGGAGATACGCAGTATTTT. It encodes CSARGDTQYF.

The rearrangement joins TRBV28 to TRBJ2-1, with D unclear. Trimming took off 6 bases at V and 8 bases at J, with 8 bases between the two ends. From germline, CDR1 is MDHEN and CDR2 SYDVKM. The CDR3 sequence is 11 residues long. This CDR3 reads CASSSPDEQFF. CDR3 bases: TGTGCCAGCAGCTCTCCCGATGAGCAGTTCTTC.

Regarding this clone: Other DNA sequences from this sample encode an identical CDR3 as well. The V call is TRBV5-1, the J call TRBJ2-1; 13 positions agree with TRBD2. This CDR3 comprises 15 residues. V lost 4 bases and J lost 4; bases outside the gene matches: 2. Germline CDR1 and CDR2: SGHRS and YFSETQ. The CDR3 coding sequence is TGCGCCAGCAGCCCGGGACTAGCGGGATACAATGAGCAGTTCTTC. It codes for CASSPGLAGYNEQFF.

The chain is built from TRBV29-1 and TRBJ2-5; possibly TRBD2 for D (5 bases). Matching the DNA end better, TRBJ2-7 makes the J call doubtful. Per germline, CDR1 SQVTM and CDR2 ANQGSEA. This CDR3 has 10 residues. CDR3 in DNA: TGCAGCGTTGCCGGGGACGAGCAGTACTTC. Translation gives CSVAGDEQYF.

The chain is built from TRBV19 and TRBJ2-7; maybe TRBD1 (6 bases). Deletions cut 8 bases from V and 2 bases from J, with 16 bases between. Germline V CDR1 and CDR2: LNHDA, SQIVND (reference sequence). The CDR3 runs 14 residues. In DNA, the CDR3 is TGTGCCAGTGGATTGCCAGGGGTAACCTACGAGCAGTACTTC. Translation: CASGLPGVTYEQYF.

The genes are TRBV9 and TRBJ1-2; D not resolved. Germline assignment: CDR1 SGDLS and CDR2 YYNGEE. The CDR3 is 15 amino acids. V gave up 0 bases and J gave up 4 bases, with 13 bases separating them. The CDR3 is CASSVERVLAYGYTF. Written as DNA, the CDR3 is TGTGCCAGCAGCGTAGAAAGGGTCTTGGCCTATGGCTACACCTTC. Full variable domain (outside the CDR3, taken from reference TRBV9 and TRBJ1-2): DSGVTQTPKHLITATGQRVTLRCSPRSGDLSVYWYQQSLDQGLQFLIQYYNGEERAKGNILERFSAQQFPDLHSELNLSSLELGDSALYFCASSVERVLAYGYTFGSGTRLTVV.

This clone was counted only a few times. CDR3 DNA: TGTGCCAGCAGCTTCGAGACCCAGTACTTC. Its translation is CASSFETQYF. V usage is TRBV11-2 and J usage is TRBJ2-5, with unresolved D. The germline CDR1 and CDR2 sequences are SGHAT and FQNNGV. The ends were cut back, 3 bases at V and 5 bases at J, with 1 base in the middle. There are 10 residues in the CDR3. Together with reference TRBV11-2 and TRBJ2-5, the CDR3 gives the full variable domain: EAGVAQSPRYKIIEKRQSVAFWCNPISGHATLYWYQQILGQGPKLLIQFQNNGVVDDSQLPKDRFSAERLKGVDSTLKIQPAKLEDSAVYLCASSFETQYFGPGTRLLVL.

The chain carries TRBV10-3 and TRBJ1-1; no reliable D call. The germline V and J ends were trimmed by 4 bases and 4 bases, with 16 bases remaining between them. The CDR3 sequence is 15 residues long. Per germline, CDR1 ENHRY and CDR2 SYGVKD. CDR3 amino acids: CAISGSGPPITEAFF. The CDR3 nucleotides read TGTGCCATCAGTGGATCAGGACCGCCTATCACTGAAGCTTTCTTT.

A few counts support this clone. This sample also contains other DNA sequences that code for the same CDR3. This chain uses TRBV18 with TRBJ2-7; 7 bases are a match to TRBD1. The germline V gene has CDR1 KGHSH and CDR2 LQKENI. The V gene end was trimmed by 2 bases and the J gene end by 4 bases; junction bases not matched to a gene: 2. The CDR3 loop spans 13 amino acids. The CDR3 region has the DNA TGTGCCAGCTCACCAGGGACAGATTACGAGCAGTACTTC. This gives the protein CASSPGTDYEQYF.

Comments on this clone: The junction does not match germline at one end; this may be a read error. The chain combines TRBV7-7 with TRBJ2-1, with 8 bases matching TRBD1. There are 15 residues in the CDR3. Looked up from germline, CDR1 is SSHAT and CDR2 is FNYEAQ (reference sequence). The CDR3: CASSRTALSTGELFF. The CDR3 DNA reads TGTGCTAGCAGCCGAACCGCCCTTTCGACAGGGGAATTGTTCTTC.

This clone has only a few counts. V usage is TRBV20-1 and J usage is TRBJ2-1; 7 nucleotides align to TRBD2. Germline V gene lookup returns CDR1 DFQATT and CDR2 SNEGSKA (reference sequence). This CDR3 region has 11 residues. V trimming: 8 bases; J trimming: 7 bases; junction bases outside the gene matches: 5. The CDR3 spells CSSPLANEQFF. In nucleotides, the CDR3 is TGCAGTAGCCCACTAGCGAATGAGCAGTTCTTC.

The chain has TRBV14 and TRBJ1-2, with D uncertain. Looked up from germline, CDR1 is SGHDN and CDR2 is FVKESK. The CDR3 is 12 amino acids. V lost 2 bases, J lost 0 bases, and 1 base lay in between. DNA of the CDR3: TGTGCCAGCAGCCAAACTAACTATGGCTACACCTTC. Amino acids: CASSQTNYGYTF. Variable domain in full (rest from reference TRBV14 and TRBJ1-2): EAGVTQFPSHSVIEKGQTVTLRCDPISGHDNLYWYRRVMGKEIKFLLHFVKESKQDESGMPNNRFLAERTGGTYSTLKVQPAELEDSGVYFCASSQTNYGYTFGSGTRLTVV.

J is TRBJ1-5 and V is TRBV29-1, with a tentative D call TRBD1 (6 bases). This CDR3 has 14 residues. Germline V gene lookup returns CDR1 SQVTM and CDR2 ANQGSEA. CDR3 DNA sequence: TGCAGTACTAGAACAGGGAATAGCAATCAGCCCCAGCATTTT. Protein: CSTRTGNSNQPQHF.